These 4 T cell receptor beta chains came from one sample sequenced in a study of T-cell memory formation after mild COVID-19. Each CDR3 protein gets one entry after TCRdb re-called the 5' RACE reads with MiXCR. The data show approximately 350,000 distinct CDR3 sequences, about an eighth seen once. Sample: PBMCs or a T cell subset sorted from them (not recorded which). The receptors shown here come from a man between 18 and 35 years old who had mild COVID-19 (a few samples of this study predate the infection). Cell type and time point are not known.

This clonotype was counted at least ten times. This chain links TRBV19 with TRBJ1-2; tentatively, D is TRBD1 (5 bases). Trimming took 3 bases from V and 7 from J, leaving 18 bases between them. Germline loops: CDR1 LNHDA, CDR2 SQIVND (reference sequence). The CDR3 runs to 15 residues. In DNA form, the CDR3 reads TGTGCCAGTAGTATCCAGGGAGGACGAGCTCGTGGCTACACCTTC. Translated, it gives CASSIQGGRARGYTF.

This clonotype has more than one count but fewer than ten. The V call is TRBV29-1, the J call TRBJ2-3; D not certain. Germline V CDR1 and CDR2: SQVTM, ANQGSEA. CDR3 length: 19 amino acids. With 3 bases removed from V and 2 bases from J, the gap between germline ends came to 27 bases. CDR3 bases: TGCAGCGTTGAGGTCCGCGAGTTAAGGCGCCAGCAGGTCACAGATACGCAGTATTTT. Amino acid sequence: CSVEVRELRRQQVTDTQYF.

The chain recombines TRBV2 with TRBJ1-1; D may be TRBD1 (5 bases). With 3 bases removed from V and 4 bases from J, the gap between germline ends came to 9 bases. Looked up from germline, CDR1 is SNHLY and CDR2 is FYNNEI. The length of the CDR3 is 13 residues. DNA for the CDR3: TGTGCCAGCAGTGACAGGGTGGGCACTGAAGCTTTCTTT. Protein sequence: CASSDRVGTEAFF.

The chain has TRBV16 and TRBJ2-7; D uncertain. Trimming removed 4 bases from V and 3 bases from J, with 19 bases in between. Germline V gene data show CDR1 as KGHSY and CDR2 as FQNENV. This CDR3 is built from 16 residues. The CDR3 DNA reads as TGTGCCAGCAGCCCTTGGCCCTCCTCCCCGGGCTACGAGCAGTACGTC. It translates to CASSPWPSSPGYEQYV.